This TCR beta chain appears in the sequencing data of a study of cytomegalovirus exposure and HLA in healthy donors. General study points: 150 or so TCR beta chains were listed as cytomegalovirus-associated. A subsequent analysis found that TCR clusters from the first cohort also tended to co-occur in the 90 to 150 validation repertoires, with about 94% of cluster scores above 0. Many donors carried some public TCRs, although rarity characterized most TCR sequences.

These donors were members of the roughly 110-subject validation cohort, a group separate from the roughly 670-subject first cohort. As concerns this clone: What it recognizes is unknown.

Data came from immunoSEQ multiplex PCR; TCRdb stores just in-frame clones and leaves some out. The table has about 160,000 clones, 88% seen once. CDR1 and CDR2 from the germline V gene are SGHNT and YENEEA. The V and J ends lost 5 bases and 8 bases respectively, with 13 bases between them. There are 13 residues in the CDR3. The TCR comes from a man aged 18 to 30 in good health and CMV-seronegative. The sequencing input was PBMCs. The rearrangement uses TRBV11-3 and TRBJ2-1, with D possibly TRBD2 on 5 matching bases. The CDR3 DNA sequence: TGTGCCAGCAGCAGCTCTAGCTGGGATGAGCAGTTCTTC. It encodes CASSSSSWDEQFF.